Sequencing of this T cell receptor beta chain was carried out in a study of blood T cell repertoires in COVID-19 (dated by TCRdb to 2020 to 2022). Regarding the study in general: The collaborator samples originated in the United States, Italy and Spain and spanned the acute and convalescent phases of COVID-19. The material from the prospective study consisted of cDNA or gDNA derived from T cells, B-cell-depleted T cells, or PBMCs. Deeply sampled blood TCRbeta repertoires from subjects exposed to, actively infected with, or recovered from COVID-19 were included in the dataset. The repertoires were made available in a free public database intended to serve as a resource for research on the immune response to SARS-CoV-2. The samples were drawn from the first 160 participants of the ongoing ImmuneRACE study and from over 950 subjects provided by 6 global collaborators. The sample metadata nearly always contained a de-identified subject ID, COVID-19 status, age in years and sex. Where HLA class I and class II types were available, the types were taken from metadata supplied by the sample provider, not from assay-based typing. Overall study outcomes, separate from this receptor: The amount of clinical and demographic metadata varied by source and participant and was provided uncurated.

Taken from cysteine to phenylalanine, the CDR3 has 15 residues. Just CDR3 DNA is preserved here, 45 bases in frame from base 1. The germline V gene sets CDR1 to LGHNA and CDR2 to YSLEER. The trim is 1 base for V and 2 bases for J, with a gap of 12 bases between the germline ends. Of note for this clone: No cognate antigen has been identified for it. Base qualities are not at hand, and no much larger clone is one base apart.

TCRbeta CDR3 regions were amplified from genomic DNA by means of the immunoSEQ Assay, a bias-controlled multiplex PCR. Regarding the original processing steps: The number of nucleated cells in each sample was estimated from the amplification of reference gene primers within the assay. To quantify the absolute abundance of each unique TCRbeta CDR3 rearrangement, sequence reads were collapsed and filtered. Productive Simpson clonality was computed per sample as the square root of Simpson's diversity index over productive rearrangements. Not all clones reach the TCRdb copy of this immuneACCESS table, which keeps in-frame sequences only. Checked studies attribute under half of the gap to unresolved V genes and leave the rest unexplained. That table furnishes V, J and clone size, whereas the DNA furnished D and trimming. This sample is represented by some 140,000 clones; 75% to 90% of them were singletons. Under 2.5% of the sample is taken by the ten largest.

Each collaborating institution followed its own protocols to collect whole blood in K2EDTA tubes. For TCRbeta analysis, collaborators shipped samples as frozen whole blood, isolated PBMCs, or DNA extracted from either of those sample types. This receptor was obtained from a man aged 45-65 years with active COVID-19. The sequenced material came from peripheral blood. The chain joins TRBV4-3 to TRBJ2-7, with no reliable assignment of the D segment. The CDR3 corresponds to CASSQVYAGAYEQYF. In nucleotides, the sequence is TGCGCCAGCAGCCAAGTCTATGCAGGCGCCTACGAGCAGTACTTC.